The 13 T cell receptor beta chains listed next were all sequenced from one sample in a study (dated by TCRdb to the mid-2010s). Receptor amplification or capture employed 5' RACE. The run used an Illumina MiSeq. In TCRdb, the public reads were trimmed at Q25 with fastp and aligned with MiXCR, with productive beta chains retained. Every entry covers one CDR3 protein and lists the most common genes and DNA from its rows. This sample gives 20,000 to 25,000 distinct CDR3 sequences in total; about 30% of them show up just once. The top ten hold about 2.4% of the sample. Sequencing used tumor-infiltrating naive CD4+ T cells sorted from the breast tumor. Per the publication, the cell subset or site label means: naive CD4+ T cells, CD4+CD45RA+CD25-. Receptors originate from a female donor with breast cancer.

In its sample, this clonotype was seen many times. The V call is TRBV5-1, the J call TRBJ1-1, with TRBD1 matching over 7 bases. From germline, CDR1 is SGHRS and CDR2 YFSETQ. The trim removed 5 bases at V and 0 bases at J, leaving 19 bases unmatched. This CDR3 has 19 amino acids. CDR3 DNA sequence: TGCGCCAGCAGGATAGAACAGGGGCCAAGAAATTTTATGAACACTGAAGCTTTCTTT. Translation gives CASRIEQGPRNFMNTEAFF.

The chain carries TRBV7-2 and TRBJ2-1; D gene unclear. Trimming took 3 bases from V and 3 from J, leaving 15 bases between them. This CDR3 is built from 16 residues. The germline V gene encodes CDR1 SGHTA and CDR2 FQGNSA. The chain's CDR3 is CASSLFARAIYNEQFF. The CDR3 coding sequence is TGTGCCAGCAGCTTGTTTGCTAGGGCCATCTACAATGAGCAGTTCTTC.

The chain has TRBV11-2 and TRBJ1-1; TRBD1 is a possible D gene (6 bases). Germline V gives CDR1 SGHAT, CDR2 FQNNGV. The CDR3 length is 14 residues. The V and J ends lost 1 base and 5 bases respectively, with 11 bases between them. CDR3 sequence (DNA): TGTGCCAGCAGCTTAGTAAGGGGGAGAACTGAAGCTTTCTTT. Its translation is CASSLVRGRTEAFF.

This clonotype appeared a single time. The chain carries TRBV20-1 and TRBJ2-7; D not certain. This CDR3 contains 14 residues. The V end lost 5 bases, the J end lost 2 bases, and 16 bases lay between the germline ends. Germline CDR1 is DFQATT and CDR2 is SNEGSKA (reference sequence). In DNA form, the CDR3 reads TGCAGTGCTCCTAAGAACACCCCTCCCTACGAGCAGTACTTC. Protein: CSAPKNTPPYEQYF.

As for this clonotype: One base away lies a much larger clone, so this may be a sequencing read error. Because the CDR3's place on the DNA is in doubt, the DNA is left out and the CDR3 is given as listed by TCRdb. V usage is TRBV29-1 and J usage is TRBJ2-3. Germline-derived CDR1 and CDR2 are SQVTM and ANQGSEA. Including both end residues, the CDR3 is 11 amino acids long. CDR3 in amino acids: CSVAMGNTHYF.

This clonotype was recorded many times. This sequence joins TRBV12-3 or TRBV12-4 and TRBJ2-7, with a possible D match to TRBD2 (5 bases). The V end lost 5 bases, the J end lost 4 bases, and 15 bases lay between the germline ends. This CDR3 is 14 amino acids long. In DNA form, the CDR3 reads TGTGCCAGCAGTCCACAGCTGCCGGGGTACGAGCAGTACTTC. As protein: CASSPQLPGYEQYF.

This chain links TRBV7-2 with TRBJ2-1; D gene unclear. This CDR3 has 15 residues. Trimming removed 3 bases from V and 5 bases from J, with 14 bases in between. Germline V gene lookup returns CDR1 SGHTA and CDR2 FQGNSA. CDR3 nucleotide sequence: TGTGCCAGCAGCTTTCGGCTAGTCCTCGACAATGAGCAGTTCTTC. This codes for CASSFRLVLDNEQFF. The full variable domain, in which reference TRBV7-2 and TRBJ2-1 provide the parts outside the CDR3, is GAGVSQSPSNKVTEKGKDVELRCDPISGHTALYWYRQSLGQGLEFLIYFQGNSAPDKSGLPSDRFSAERTGGSVSTLTIQRTQQEDSAVYLCASSFRLVLDNEQFFGPGTRLTVL.

This clonotype has a handful of counts. The chain joins TRBV12-3 or TRBV12-4 to TRBJ2-2; D is ambiguous. The CDR3 is made up of 14 amino acids. Between the trimmed V and J ends, which lost 4 bases and 0 bases, there was a span of 6 bases. Here the CDR3 reads CASSSNSNTGELFF. Written as DNA, the CDR3 is TGTGCCAGCAGTTCGAACTCGAACACCGGGGAGCTGTTTTTT.

This clonotype was recorded many times. J is TRBJ2-1 and V is TRBV7-3; 9 bases are shared with TRBD2. This CDR3 is built from 15 residues. Germline CDR1 is SGHTA and CDR2 is FQGTGA. J lost 4 bases, V lost 5 bases, and 6 bases had no gene match. The CDR3 region is CASSQRLAGYNEQFF. Written as DNA, the CDR3 is TGTGCCAGCAGCCAACGCCTAGCGGGGTACAATGAGCAGTTCTTC.

This clonotype occurred a few times. V and J are TRBV9 and TRBJ2-1, with no clear D. Germline CDR1 SGDLS, CDR2 YYNGEE. This CDR3 is built from 13 residues. Trimming took off 1 base at V and 6 bases at J, with 8 bases between the two ends. The CDR3 coding sequence is TGTGCCAGCAGCGTATCACCCAGCAATGAGCAGTTCTTC. This codes for CASSVSPSNEQFF.

Details on this clonotype: This may be a read error, as it is one base from a much larger clone. The chain combines TRBV20-1 with TRBJ1-5; D gene ambiguous. The CDR3 spans 12 residues. V lost 5 bases to trimming and J lost 7 bases, with 12 bases between them. Germline values: CDR1 DFQATT, CDR2 SNEGSKA (reference sequence). The CDR3 protein is CSAYREGQPQHF. The CDR3 region has the DNA TGCAGTGCTTATAGGGAGGGCCAGCCCCAGCATTTT.

This chain joins TRBV6-6 and TRBJ2-3, with D perhaps being TRBD1 or TRBD2 (6 bases each). The CDR3 totals 14 residues. Germline CDR1 is MNHNY and CDR2 is SVGAGI (reference sequence). V lost 8 bases, J lost 4 bases, and 16 bases lay in between. The CDR3 protein is CASARGGQSDTQYF. CDR3 DNA: TGTGCCAGCGCACGAGGGGGGCAATCAGATACGCAGTATTTT.

In regard to this clonotype: At one boundary the junction diverges from the germline segment, which might be a read error. The chain employs TRBV20-1 and TRBJ1-1; perhaps TRBD1 as D (6 bases). Germline-derived CDR1 and CDR2 are DFQATT and SNEGSKA (reference sequence). This CDR3 region has 13 residues. Written as DNA, the CDR3 is TGCGGTGCTTCGGACAGATCGAGCACTGAAGCTTTCTTT. Translation: CGASDRSSTEAFF.